The 4 T cell receptor beta chains given below trace back to one sample, sequenced in a study of control samples from healthy donors and cancer patients. Assay used: immunoSEQ multiplex PCR; TCRdb lists only in-frame clones, some missing. The sample holds about 140,000 clones, about 90% seen once. The sequencing sample was made of blood. These TCRs come from a man in his late teens or twenties in good health.

The rearrangement links TRBV19 to TRBJ2-7; D is ambiguous. Germline values: CDR1 LNHDA, CDR2 SQIVND (reference sequence). V gave up 3 bases and J gave up 0 bases, with 6 bases separating them. This CDR3 spans 13 amino acids. The CDR3 spells CASSMGSSYEQYF. The CDR3 DNA reads TGTGCCAGTAGTATGGGCAGCTCCTACGAGCAGTACTTC.

This chain joins TRBV6-2 or TRBV6-3 and TRBJ2-5; D not resolved. Trimming shortened V by 6 bases and J by 5 bases, and 7 bases separated the two germline ends. The CDR3 is 11 residues long. Germline V lookup: CDR1 MNHEY, CDR2 SVGEGT. CDR3 sequence: CASSRMETQYF. The CDR3 DNA sequence: TGTGCCAGCAGCAGGATGGAGACCCAGTACTTC.

The V call is TRBV28, the J call TRBJ2-7, with D maybe TRBD2 (6 bases). V lost 5 bases to trimming and J lost 3 bases, with 29 bases between them. Germline V lookup: CDR1 MDHEN, CDR2 SYDVKM. The CDR3 loop spans 19 amino acids. Here the CDR3 DNA reads TGTGCCAGCAGTACTCTAGGGTGGGGGAGGCCTGTACTCGACTACGAGCAGTACTTC. The encoded protein is CASSTLGWGRPVLDYEQYF.

The gene calls are TRBV6-5 and TRBJ2-7; 7 bases align to TRBD2. CDR1 is MNHEY and CDR2 is SVGAGI in the germline V gene. The CDR3 covers 15 residues. V lost 0 bases and J lost 5; bases outside the gene matches: 7. The DNA of the CDR3 is TGTGCCAGCAGTTACTCGCAGGGAGGGAGCGACGAGCAGTACTTC. This translates into CASSYSQGGSDEQYF.